This entry is about one T cell receptor beta chain. This entry is derived from a study of blood T cell repertoires in COVID-19. Germline CDR1 KGHSH, CDR2 LQKENI. The CDR3 loop spans 15 amino acids. J gave up 2 bases and V 3 bases, and 4 bases lay outside the gene matches. Some clones are missing from TCRdb's copy, which holds only in-frame ones; the method was immunoSEQ multiplex PCR. The sample contains roughly 220,000 clones, around 80% of which appear only once. V is TRBV18 and J is TRBJ2-7; 10 bases fit TRBD2. Sample: peripheral blood. The source of this sequence is a man aged 25-45 years with active or convalescent COVID-19. As DNA, the CDR3 is TGTGCCAGCTCACCGACAGCGGGGGGGGCCTACGAGCAGTACTTC. Translation: CASSPTAGGAYEQYF.